The T cell receptor beta chain described here comes from a study of response to subunit inactivated influenza vaccine. Each CDR3 protein is one row after TCRdb ran MiXCR on the RT-PCR reads. The sample has about 700,000 distinct CDR3 sequences; 15% to 19% are singletons. The CDR3 length is 13 residues. Trimming took off 6 bases at V and 3 bases at J, with 9 bases between the two ends. Germline V lookup: CDR1 ENHRY, CDR2 SYGVKD. The sequencing here drew on PBMCs from blood, taken 11 to 12 days after vaccination. This TCR was recovered from a man in his fifties who received an inactivated influenza vaccine. The rearrangement uses TRBV10-3 and TRBJ1-5, with D hard to call. The CDR3 nucleotides read TGTGCCATCAGCACAGATATCAATCAGCCCCAGCATTTT. This encodes CAISTDINQPQHF.